This TCR beta chain stems from a study of blood T cell repertoires in COVID-19. Across the whole study: COVID-19 samples from acute and convalescent phases originated in the United States, Italy and Spain. From T cells, B-cell-depleted T cells, or PBMCs came the material, which was cDNA or gDNA.

Germline V lookup: CDR1 SGHRS, CDR2 YFSETQ. Trimming removed 5 bases from V and 10 bases from J; junction bases left unmatched: 11. This CDR3 has 13 residues. Original processing methods: Estimation of nucleated cell counts relied on the amplification of reference gene primers. Sequencing used immunoSEQ multiplex PCR; TCRdb keeps in-frame clones, though not all of them. The V and J calls and clone size come from that table; D and trimming were worked out from the DNA. The sample carries some 110,000 clones, about nine tenths recorded once. The source is a human donor in a cohort sampled during active COVID-19. The chain links TRBV5-1 to TRBJ1-2; 7 nucleotides align to TRBD1. Sequencing was done on a sample of peripheral blood. The CDR3 spells CASSRDRVEDYTF. The CDR3 DNA follows: TGCGCCAGCAGTCGGGACAGAGTAGAGGACTACACCTTC.